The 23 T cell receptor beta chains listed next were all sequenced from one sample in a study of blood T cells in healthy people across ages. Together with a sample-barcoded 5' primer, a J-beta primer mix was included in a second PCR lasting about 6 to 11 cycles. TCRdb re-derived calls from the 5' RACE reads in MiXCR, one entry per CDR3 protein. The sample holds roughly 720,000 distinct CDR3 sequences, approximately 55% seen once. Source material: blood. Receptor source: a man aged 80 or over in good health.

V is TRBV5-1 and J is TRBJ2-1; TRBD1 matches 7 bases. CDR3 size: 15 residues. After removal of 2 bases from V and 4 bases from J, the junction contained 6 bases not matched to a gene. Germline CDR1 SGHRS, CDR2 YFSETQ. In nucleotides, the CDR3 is TGCGCCAGCAGCTTTATCGGACAGGCGTACAATGAGCAGTTCTTC. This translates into CASSFIGQAYNEQFF.

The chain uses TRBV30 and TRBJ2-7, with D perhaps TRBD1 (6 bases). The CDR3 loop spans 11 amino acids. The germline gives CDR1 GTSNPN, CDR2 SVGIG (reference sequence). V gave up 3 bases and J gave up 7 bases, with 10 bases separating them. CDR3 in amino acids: CAWSETGEQYF. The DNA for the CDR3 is TGTGCCTGGAGCGAAACAGGGGAGCAGTACTTC.

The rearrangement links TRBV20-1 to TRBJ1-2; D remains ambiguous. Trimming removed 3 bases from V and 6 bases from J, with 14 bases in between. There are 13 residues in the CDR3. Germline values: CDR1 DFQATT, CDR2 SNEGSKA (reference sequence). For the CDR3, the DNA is TGCAGTGCTAGGCCCACGGAGATGCATGGCTACACCTTC. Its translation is CSARPTEMHGYTF.

The CDR3 here is CAAKAGAEETQYF. The CDR3 region has the DNA TGTGCCGCAAAAGCGGGAGCCGAAGAGACCCAGTACTTC. The chain links TRBV10-3 to TRBJ2-5; 8 bases fit TRBD2. This CDR3 has 13 residues. Germline-derived CDR1 and CDR2 are ENHRY and SYGVKD. After removal of 11 bases from V and 3 bases from J, the junction contained 8 bases not matched to a gene.

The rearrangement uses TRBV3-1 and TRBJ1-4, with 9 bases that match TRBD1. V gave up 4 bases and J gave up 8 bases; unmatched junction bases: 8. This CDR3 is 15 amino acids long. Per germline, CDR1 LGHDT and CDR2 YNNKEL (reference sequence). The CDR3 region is CASSRRDRVGEKLFF. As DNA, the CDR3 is TGTGCCAGCAGCCGACGGGACAGGGTAGGCGAAAAACTGTTTTTT. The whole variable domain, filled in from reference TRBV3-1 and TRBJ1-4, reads DTAVSQTPKYLVTQMGNDKSIKCEQNLGHDTMYWYKQDSKKFLKIMFSYNNKELIINETVPNRFSPKSPDKAHLNLHINSLELGDSAVYFCASSRRDRVGEKLFFGSGTQLSVL.

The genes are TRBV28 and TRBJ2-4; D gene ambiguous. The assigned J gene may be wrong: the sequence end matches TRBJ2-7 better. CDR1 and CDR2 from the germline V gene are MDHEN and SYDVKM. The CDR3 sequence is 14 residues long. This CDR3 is CASSSPIGLFEQYF. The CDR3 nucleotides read TGTGCCAGCAGTTCTCCCATTGGCCTTTTCGAGCAGTACTTC.

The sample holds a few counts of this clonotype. The CDR3 here is CASSPGLAGGADTQYF. CDR3 in DNA: TGCGCCAGCAGCCCGGGACTAGCGGGAGGTGCTGATACGCAGTATTTT. V and J are TRBV5-1 and TRBJ2-3; TRBD2 matches 15 bases. The CDR3 length is 16 residues. The ends lost 4 bases at V and 6 bases at J; junction bases unmatched: 6. The germline CDR1 and CDR2 sequences are SGHRS and YFSETQ. Full variable domain (remainder filled in from reference TRBV5-1 and TRBJ2-3): KAGVTQTPRYLIKTRGQQVTLSCSPISGHRSVSWYQQTPGQGLQFLFEYFSETQRNKGNFPGRFSGRQFSNSRSEMNVSTLELGDSALYLCASSPGLAGGADTQYFGPGTRLTVL.

The CDR3 nucleotides are TGTGCCAGCAGCTCATCGGGGTGGGACGAGACCCAGTACTTC. Translation: CASSSSGWDETQYF. The chain joins TRBV7-2 to TRBJ2-5, with D perhaps assigned TRBD1 or TRBD2 (5 bases each). Deletions cut 4 bases from V and 5 bases from J, with 14 bases between. Germline loops: CDR1 SGHTA, CDR2 FQGNSA. The CDR3 spans 14 residues. Drawing the rest from reference TRBV7-2 and TRBJ2-5, the complete variable domain is GAGVSQSPSNKVTEKGKDVELRCDPISGHTALYWYRQSLGQGLEFLIYFQGNSAPDKSGLPSDRFSAERTGGSVSTLTIQRTQQEDSAVYLCASSSSGWDETQYFGPGTRLLVL.

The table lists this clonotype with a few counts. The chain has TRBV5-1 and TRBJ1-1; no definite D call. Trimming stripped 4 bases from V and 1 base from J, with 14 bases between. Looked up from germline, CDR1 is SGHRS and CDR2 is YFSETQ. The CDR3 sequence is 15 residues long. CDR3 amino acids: CASSPHVAGNTEAFF. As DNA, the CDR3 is TGCGCCAGCAGCCCCCATGTGGCGGGGAACACTGAAGCTTTCTTT.

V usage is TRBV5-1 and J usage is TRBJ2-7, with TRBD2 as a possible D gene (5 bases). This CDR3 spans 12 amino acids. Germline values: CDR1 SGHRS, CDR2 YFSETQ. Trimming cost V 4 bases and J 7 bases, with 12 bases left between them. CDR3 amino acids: CASSLFGEEQYF. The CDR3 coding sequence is TGCGCCAGCAGCCTCTTCGGGGAGGAGCAGTACTTC.

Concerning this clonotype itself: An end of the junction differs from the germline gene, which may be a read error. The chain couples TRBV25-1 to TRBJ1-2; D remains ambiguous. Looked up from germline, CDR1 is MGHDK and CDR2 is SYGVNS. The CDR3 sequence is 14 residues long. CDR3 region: CASRESTDIYGYTF. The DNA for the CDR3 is TGTGCCAGCAGGGAATCAACTGACATATATGGCTACACCTTC.

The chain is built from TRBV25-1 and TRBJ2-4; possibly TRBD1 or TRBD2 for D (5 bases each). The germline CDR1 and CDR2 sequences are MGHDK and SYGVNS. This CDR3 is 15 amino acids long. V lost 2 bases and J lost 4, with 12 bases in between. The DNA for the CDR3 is TGTGCCAGCAGTGAACGTCCCGGGACGAAAAACATTCAGTACTTC. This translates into CASSERPGTKNIQYF.

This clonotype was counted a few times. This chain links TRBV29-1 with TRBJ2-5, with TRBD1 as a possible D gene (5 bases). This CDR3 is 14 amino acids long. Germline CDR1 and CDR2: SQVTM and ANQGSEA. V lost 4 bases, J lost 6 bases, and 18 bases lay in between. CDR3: CSVVADIPYQTQYF. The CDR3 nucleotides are TGCAGCGTTGTGGCGGACATCCCGTATCAGACCCAGTACTTC.

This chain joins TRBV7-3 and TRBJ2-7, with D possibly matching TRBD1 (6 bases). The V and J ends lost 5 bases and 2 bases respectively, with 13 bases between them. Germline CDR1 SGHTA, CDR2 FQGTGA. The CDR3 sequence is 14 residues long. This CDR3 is CASSVGQIPYEQYF. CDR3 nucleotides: TGTGCCAGCAGCGTCGGACAGATCCCCTACGAGCAGTACTTC. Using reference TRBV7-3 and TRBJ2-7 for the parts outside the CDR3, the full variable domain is GAGVSQTPSNKVTEKGKYVELRCDPISGHTALYWYRQSLGQGPEFLIYFQGTGAADDSGLPNDRFFAVRPEGSVSTLKIQRTERGDSAVYLCASSVGQIPYEQYFGPGTRLTVT.

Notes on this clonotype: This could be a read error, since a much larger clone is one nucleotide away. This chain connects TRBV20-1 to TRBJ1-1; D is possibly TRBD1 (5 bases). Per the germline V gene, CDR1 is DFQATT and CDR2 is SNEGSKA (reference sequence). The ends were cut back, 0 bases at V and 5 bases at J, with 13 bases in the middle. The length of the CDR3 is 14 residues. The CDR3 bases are TGCAGTGCTAGAGATGGTGGGGCTGGGACTGAAGCTTTCTTT. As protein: CSARDGGAGTEAFF.

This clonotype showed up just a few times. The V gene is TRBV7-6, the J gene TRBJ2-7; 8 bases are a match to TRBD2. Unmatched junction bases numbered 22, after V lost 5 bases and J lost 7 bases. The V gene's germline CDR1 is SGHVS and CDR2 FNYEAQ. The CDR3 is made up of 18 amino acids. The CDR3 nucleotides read TGTGCCAGCAGCCGGCGCCAGCGGGAGACCAAACTTTTGGGTGAGCAGTACTTC. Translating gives CASSRRQRETKLLGEQYF.

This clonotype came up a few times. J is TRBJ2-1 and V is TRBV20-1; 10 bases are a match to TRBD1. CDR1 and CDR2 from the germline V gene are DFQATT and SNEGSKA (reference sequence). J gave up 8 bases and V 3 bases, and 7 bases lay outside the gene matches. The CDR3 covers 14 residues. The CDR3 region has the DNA TGCAGTGCTAGTCCGGGACAGGGGATGGATGAGCAGTTCTTC. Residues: CSASPGQGMDEQFF.

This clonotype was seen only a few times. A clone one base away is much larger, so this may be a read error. The CDR3 DNA reads TGTGCCAGCAAAGGTGGGGGCTCGGACGAGCAGTACTTC. Its protein is CASKGGGSDEQYF. The V gene is TRBV6-5, the J gene TRBJ2-7, with D possibly matching TRBD1 (6 bases). The CDR3 extends over 13 amino acids. Trimming shortened V by 7 bases and J by 5 bases, and 15 bases separated the two germline ends. The germline CDR1 and CDR2 sequences are MNHEY and SVGAGI.

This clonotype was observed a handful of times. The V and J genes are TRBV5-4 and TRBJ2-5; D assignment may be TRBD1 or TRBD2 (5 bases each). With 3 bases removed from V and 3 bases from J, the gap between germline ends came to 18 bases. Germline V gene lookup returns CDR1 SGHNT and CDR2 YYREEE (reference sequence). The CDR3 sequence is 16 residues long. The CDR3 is CASSSEGRVEKETQYF. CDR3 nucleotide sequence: TGTGCCAGCAGCTCCGAGGGCAGGGTAGAAAAAGAGACCCAGTACTTC.

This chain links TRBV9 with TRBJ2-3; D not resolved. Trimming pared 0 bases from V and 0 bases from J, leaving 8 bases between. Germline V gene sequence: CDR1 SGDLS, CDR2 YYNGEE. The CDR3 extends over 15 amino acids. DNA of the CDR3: TGTGCCAGCAGCGTAGAAGGGATGAGCACAGATACGCAGTATTTT. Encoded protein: CASSVEGMSTDTQYF.

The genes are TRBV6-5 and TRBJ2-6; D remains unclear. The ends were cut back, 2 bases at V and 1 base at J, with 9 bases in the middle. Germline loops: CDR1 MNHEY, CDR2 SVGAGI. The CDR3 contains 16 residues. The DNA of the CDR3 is TGTGCCAGCAGTTACACAGTCCCTTCTGGGGCCAACGTCCTGACTTTC. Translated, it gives CASSYTVPSGANVLTF.

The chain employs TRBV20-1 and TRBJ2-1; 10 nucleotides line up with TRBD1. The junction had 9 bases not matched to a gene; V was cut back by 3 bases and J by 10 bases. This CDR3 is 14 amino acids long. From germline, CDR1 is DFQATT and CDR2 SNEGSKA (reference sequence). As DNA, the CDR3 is TGCAGTGCTAGGTGGACAGGGGGAATTTACGAGCAGTTCTTC. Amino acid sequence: CSARWTGGIYEQFF.

CDR3 amino acids: CASSSLLAGDYEQYF. In DNA, the CDR3 is TGTGCCAGCAGTTCCTTACTAGCGGGAGACTACGAGCAGTACTTC. The J gene is TRBJ2-4, the V gene TRBV27, with 11 positions matching TRBD2. The J call may not be correct, given that the DNA end is closer to TRBJ2-7. There are 15 residues in the CDR3. The germline CDR1 and CDR2 sequences are MNHEY and SMNVEV (reference sequence).